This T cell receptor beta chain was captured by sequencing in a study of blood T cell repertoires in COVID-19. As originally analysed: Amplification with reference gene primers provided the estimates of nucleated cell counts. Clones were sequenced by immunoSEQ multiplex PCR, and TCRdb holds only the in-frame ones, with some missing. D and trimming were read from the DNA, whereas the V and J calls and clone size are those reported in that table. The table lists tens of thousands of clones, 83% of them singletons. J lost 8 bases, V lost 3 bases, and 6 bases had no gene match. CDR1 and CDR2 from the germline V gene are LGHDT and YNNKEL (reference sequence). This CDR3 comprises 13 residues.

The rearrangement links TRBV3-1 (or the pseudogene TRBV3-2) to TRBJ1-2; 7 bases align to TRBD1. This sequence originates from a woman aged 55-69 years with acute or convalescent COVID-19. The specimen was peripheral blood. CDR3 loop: CASSHFDRDGYTF. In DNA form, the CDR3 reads TGTGCCAGCAGCCACTTCGACAGGGACGGCTACACCTTC.